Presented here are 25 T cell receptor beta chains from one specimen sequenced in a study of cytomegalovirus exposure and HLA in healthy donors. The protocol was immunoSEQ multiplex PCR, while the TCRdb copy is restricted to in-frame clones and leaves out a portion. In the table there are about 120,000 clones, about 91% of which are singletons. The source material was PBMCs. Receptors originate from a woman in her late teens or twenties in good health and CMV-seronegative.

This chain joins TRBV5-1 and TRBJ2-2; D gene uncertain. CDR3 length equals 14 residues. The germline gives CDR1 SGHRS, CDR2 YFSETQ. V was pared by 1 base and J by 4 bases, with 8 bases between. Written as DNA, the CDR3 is TGCGCCAGCAGCTTGAGTTCAGTCACCGGGGAGCTGTTTTTT. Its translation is CASSLSSVTGELFF.

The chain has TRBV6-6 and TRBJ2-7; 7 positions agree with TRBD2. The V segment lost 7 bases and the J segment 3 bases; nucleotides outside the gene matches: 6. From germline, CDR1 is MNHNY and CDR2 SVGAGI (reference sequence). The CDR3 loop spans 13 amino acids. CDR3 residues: CASIRDYFYEQYF. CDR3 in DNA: TGTGCCAGCATCCGGGACTATTTCTACGAGCAGTACTTC.

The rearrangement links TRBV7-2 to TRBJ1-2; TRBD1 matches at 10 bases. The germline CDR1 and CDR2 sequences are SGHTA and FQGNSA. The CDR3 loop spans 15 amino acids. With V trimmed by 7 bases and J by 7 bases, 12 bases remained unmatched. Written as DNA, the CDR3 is TGTGCCAGCACCTCTCAGACAGGGGGCGTTGGTGGCTACACCTTC. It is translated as CASTSQTGGVGGYTF.

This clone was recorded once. CDR3 DNA sequence: TGTGCAAGTCGCTTAGAGGAGGGTATGGAGAACACTGAAGCTTTCTTT. It yields the protein CASRLEEGMENTEAFF. V usage is TRBV12-2 and J usage is TRBJ1-1. TRBV12-2 constitutes a pseudogene. The CDR3 contains 16 residues.

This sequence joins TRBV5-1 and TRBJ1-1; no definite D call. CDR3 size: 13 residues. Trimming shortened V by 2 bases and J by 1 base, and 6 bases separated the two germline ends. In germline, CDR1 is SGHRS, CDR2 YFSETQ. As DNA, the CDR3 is TGCGCCAGCAGCTTAAATCAGAACACTGAAGCTTTCTTT. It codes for CASSLNQNTEAFF.

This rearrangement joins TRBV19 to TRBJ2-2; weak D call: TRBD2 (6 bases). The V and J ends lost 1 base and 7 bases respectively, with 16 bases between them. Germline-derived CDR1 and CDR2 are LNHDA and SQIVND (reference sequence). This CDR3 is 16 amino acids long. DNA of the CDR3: TGTGCCAGTAGTATAGTTTTTGGGACTCCCGACGGGGAGCTGTTTTTT. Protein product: CASSIVFGTPDGELFF.

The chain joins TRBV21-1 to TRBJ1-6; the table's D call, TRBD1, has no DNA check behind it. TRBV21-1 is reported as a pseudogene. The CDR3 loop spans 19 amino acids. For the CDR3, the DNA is TGTGCCAGCAGCAATCGGAAGGGGGACAGGGCCTACTATAATTCACCCCTCCACTTT. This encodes CASSNRKGDRAYYNSPLHF.

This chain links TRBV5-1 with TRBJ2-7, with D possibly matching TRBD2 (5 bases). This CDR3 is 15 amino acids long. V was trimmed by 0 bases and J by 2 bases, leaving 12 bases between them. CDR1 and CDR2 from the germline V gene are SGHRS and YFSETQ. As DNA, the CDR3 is TGCGCCAGCAGCTTGGGAGGGTTAGGAGCCTACGAGCAGTACTTC. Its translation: CASSLGGLGAYEQYF.

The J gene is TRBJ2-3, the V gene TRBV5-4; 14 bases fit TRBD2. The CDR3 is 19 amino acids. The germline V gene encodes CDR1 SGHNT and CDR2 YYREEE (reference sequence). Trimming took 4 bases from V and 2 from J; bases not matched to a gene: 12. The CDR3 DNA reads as TGTGCCAGCAGCACCCCACGGACTAGCGGGGGGACTGACACAGATACGCAGTATTTT. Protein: CASSTPRTSGGTDTDTQYF.

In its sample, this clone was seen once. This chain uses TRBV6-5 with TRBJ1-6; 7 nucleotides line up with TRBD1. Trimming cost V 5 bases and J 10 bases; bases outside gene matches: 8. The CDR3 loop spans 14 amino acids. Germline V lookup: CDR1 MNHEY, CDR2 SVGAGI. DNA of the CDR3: TGTGCCAGCAGTCCACTACAGGGGAGATCACCCCTCCACTTT. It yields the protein CASSPLQGRSPLHF.

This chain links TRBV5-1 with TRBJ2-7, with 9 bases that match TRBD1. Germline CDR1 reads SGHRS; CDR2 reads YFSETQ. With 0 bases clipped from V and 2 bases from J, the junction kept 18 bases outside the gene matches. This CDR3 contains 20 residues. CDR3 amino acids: CASSLDFRDRVRVFTYEQYF. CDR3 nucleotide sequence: TGCGCCAGCAGCTTGGACTTCCGGGACAGGGTCAGAGTTTTCACCTACGAGCAGTACTTC.

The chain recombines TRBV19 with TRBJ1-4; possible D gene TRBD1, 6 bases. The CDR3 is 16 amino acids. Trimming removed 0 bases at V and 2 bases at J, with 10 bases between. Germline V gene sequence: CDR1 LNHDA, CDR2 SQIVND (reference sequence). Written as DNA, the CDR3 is TGTGCCAGTAGTATAGACAGGGGAATCACTAATGAAAAACTGTTTTTT. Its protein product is CASSIDRGITNEKLFF.

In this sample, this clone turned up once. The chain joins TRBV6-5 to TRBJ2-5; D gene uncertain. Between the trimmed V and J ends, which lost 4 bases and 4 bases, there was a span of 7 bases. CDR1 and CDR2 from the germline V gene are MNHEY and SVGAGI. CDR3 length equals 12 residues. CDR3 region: CASSWSGETQYF. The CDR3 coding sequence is TGTGCCAGCAGTTGGTCCGGAGAGACCCAGTACTTC.

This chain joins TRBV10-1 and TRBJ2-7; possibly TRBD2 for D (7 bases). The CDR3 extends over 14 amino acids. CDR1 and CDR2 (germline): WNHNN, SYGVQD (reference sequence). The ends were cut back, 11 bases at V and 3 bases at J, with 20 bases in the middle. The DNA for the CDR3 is TGCGCCGCGGGTTTGCGGGGGCTCGACTACGAGCAGTACTTC. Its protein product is CAAGLRGLDYEQYF.

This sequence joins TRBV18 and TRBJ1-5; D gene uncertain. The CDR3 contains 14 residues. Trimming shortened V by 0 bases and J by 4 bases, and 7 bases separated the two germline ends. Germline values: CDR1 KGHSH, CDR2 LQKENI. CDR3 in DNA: TGTGCCAGCTCACCACCGACTGTAAATCAGCCCCAGCATTTT. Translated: CASSPPTVNQPQHF.

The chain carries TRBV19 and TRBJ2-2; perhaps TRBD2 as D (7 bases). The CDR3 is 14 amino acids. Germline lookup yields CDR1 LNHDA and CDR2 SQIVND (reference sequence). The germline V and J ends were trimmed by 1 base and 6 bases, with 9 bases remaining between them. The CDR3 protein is CASSIGGGAGELFF. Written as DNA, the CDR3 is TGTGCCAGTAGTATAGGAGGGGGGGCCGGGGAGCTGTTTTTT.

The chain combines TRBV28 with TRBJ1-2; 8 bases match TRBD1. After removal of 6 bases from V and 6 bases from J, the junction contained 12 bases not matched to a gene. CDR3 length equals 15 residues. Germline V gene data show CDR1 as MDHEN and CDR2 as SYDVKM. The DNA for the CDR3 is TGTGCCAGCAGCCCAGGACAGGGAGTAGGGAATGGCTACACCTTC. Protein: CASSPGQGVGNGYTF.

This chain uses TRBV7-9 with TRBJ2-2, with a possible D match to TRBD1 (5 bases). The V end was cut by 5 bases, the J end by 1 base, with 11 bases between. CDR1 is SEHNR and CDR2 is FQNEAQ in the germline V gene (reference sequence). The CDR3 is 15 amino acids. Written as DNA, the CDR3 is TGTGCCAGCAGCCCTGTTACAGGGAACACCGGGGAGCTGTTTTTT. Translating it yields CASSPVTGNTGELFF. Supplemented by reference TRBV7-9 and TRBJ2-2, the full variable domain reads DTGVSQNPRHKITKRGQNVTFRCDPISEHNRLYWYRQTLGQGPEFLTYFQNEAQLEKSRLLSDRFSAERPKGSFSTLEIQRTEQGDSAMYLCASSPVTGNTGELFFGEGSRLTVL.

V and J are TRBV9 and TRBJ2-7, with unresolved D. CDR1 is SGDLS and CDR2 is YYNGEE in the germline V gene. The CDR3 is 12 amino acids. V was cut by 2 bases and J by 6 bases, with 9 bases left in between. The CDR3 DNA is TGTGCCAGCAGCGTGGGTGCGGCCGAGCAGTACTTC. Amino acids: CASSVGAAEQYF. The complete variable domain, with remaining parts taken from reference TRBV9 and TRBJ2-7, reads DSGVTQTPKHLITATGQRVTLRCSPRSGDLSVYWYQQSLDQGLQFLIQYYNGEERAKGNILERFSAQQFPDLHSELNLSSLELGDSALYFCASSVGAAEQYFGPGTRLTVT.

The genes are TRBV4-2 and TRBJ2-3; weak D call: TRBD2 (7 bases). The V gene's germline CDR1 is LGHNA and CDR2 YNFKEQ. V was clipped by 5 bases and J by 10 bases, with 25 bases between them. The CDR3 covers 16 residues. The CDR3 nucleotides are TGTGCCAGCAGCAGAAATCTCGGGGGGACATTGGGGGCGCAGTATTTT. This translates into CASSRNLGGTLGAQYF.

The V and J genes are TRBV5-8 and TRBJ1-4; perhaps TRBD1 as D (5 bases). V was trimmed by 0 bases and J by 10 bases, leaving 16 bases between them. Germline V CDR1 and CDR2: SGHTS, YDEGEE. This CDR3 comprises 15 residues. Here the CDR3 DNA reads TGTGCCAGCAGCTTGGCCTGGTTCATTCAGGGAAAACTGTTTTTT. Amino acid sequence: CASSLAWFIQGKLFF.

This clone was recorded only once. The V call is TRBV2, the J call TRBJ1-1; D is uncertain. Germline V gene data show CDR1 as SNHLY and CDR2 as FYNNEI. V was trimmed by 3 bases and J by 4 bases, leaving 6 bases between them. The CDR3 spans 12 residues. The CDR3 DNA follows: TGTGCCAGCAGTGAGGCGGGCACTGAAGCTTTCTTT. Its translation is CASSEAGTEAFF.

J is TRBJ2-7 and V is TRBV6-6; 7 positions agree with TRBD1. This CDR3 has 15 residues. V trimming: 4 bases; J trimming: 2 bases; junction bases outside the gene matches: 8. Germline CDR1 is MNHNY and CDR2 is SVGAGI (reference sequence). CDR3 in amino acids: CASSFSPGTAYEQYF. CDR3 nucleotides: TGTGCCAGCAGTTTTTCCCCCGGGACAGCCTACGAGCAGTACTTC.

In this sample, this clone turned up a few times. The CDR3 spells CDNSGELFF. In DNA form, the CDR3 reads TGTGACAATTCCGGGGAGCTGTTTTTT. The chain carries TRBV5-3 and TRBJ2-2; D is unclear. TRBV5-3 is flagged as an ORF with uncertain function. This CDR3 contains 9 residues.

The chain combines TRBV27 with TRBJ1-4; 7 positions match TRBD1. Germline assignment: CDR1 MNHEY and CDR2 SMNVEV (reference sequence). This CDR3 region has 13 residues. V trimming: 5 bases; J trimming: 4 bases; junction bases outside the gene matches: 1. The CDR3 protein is CASSGDSNEKLFF. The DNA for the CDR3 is TGTGCCAGCAGTGGGGACAGTAATGAAAAACTGTTTTTT.